What follows are 31 T cell receptor beta chains derived from one specimen sequenced in a study of T cell responses to AZD1222 COVID-19 vaccine. The repertoire was sequenced with immunoSEQ multiplex PCR; TCRdb's copy has only in-frame clones and lacks some. The table includes about 56,000 clones, around 85% detected once. The sequenced sample was peripheral blood, obtained on day 0 of AZD1222 vaccination. These receptors were collected from an adult in good health.

V and J are TRBV28 and TRBJ1-1; D perhaps matches TRBD1 (6 bases). Germline V gene data show CDR1 as MDHEN and CDR2 as SYDVKM. CDR3 length: 14 residues. The V and J ends lost 6 bases and 5 bases respectively, with 16 bases between them. The CDR3 sequence: CASSPQGVGTEAFF. As DNA, the CDR3 is TGTGCCAGCAGCCCACAGGGAGTTGGGACTGAAGCTTTCTTT.

This clone occurred once. The V and J genes are TRBV28 and TRBJ2-3; weak D call: TRBD1 (5 bases). This CDR3 comprises 16 residues. The germline V gene has CDR1 MDHEN and CDR2 SYDVKM. V shed 5 bases and J shed 2 bases, with 17 bases lying between them. The CDR3 DNA follows: TGTGCCAGCAGTCCCCGGACAAGGTTGGCCACAGATACGCAGTATTTT. It is translated as CASSPRTRLATDTQYF.

The V call is TRBV21-1, the J call TRBJ2-2; TRBD2, as called in the table, went unchecked against the DNA. TRBV21-1 is recorded as a pseudogene. The CDR3 runs 20 residues. This CDR3 reads CASSKPTTGTQSMHTGELFF. Written as DNA, the CDR3 is TGTGCCAGCAGCAAGCCCACGACCGGGACTCAATCCATGCACACCGGGGAGCTGTTTTTT.

The chain employs TRBV28 and TRBJ1-2; D may be TRBD1 (5 bases). V dropped 0 bases and J dropped 4 bases, with 12 bases sitting between them. The CDR3 totals 15 residues. Germline V lookup: CDR1 MDHEN, CDR2 SYDVKM. CDR3 bases: TGTGCCAGCAGTTTATGGAGGGACGGGACCTATGGCTACACCTTC. Translating gives CASSLWRDGTYGYTF.

The rearrangement joins TRBV5-4 to TRBJ2-5, with D uncertain. Trimming took off 0 bases at V and 1 base at J, with 7 bases between the two ends. The CDR3 loop spans 14 amino acids. Germline V lookup: CDR1 SGHNT, CDR2 YYREEE (reference sequence). The CDR3 is CASSLGVTQETQYF. CDR3 DNA: TGTGCCAGCAGCTTGGGGGTAACCCAAGAGACCCAGTACTTC.

The chain is built from TRBV6-1 and TRBJ2-7; D gene uncertain. The germline V gene encodes CDR1 MNHNS and CDR2 SASEGT. This CDR3 has 11 residues. Trimming shortened V by 1 base and J by 9 bases, and 7 bases separated the two germline ends. In DNA form, the CDR3 reads TGTGCCAGCAGTGAAGACAGATGGCAGTACTTC. This codes for CASSEDRWQYF.

The genes are TRBV5-4 and TRBJ2-7; weak D call: TRBD1 (5 bases). V dropped 4 bases and J dropped 6 bases, with 14 bases sitting between them. This CDR3 is 13 amino acids long. The germline V gene has CDR1 SGHNT and CDR2 YYREEE (reference sequence). The CDR3 is CASSQGVGGEQYF. CDR3 DNA sequence: TGTGCCAGCAGCCAGGGCGTGGGCGGCGAGCAGTACTTC.

This sequence joins TRBV7-6 and TRBJ2-5, with a weak D call TRBD2 (5 bases). The CDR3 covers 12 residues. The germline V and J ends were trimmed by 8 bases and 5 bases, with 12 bases remaining between them. Germline V gene sequence: CDR1 SGHVS, CDR2 FNYEAQ. CDR3 loop: CASGGGLETQYF. The DNA of the CDR3 is TGTGCCAGCGGAGGAGGTCTGGAGACCCAGTACTTC.

This clone showed up just once. V gene TRBV6-5 combines with J gene TRBJ1-2; 7 nucleotides line up with TRBD1. The CDR3 contains 15 residues. The V and J ends lost 5 bases and 4 bases, in that order; junction bases with no gene match: 10. Looked up from germline, CDR1 is MNHEY and CDR2 is SVGAGI. In DNA form, the CDR3 reads TGTGCCAGCAGTAAATGGACAGGTGGATCCTATGGCTACACCTTC. This codes for CASSKWTGGSYGYTF.

The CDR3 loop is CASSPDRAAGELFF. In DNA, the CDR3 is TGCGCCAGCAGTCCCGACAGGGCGGCCGGGGAGCTGTTTTTT. The V gene is TRBV4-1, the J gene TRBJ2-2, with 7 bases fitting TRBD1. This CDR3 comprises 14 residues. The V and J ends lost 6 bases and 6 bases, in that order; junction bases with no gene match: 7. Germline lookup yields CDR1 MGHRA and CDR2 YSYEKL.

This sequence joins TRBV2 and TRBJ1-4; 12 bases fit TRBD1. After removal of 9 bases from V and 4 bases from J, the junction contained 6 bases not matched to a gene. CDR1 SNHLY and CDR2 FYNNEI come from the germline V gene. This CDR3 spans 15 amino acids. The DNA for the CDR3 is TGTGCCAGTGGGACAGGGGGCATCGGTAATGAAAAACTGTTTTTT. Amino acids: CASGTGGIGNEKLFF.

The CDR3 DNA reads TGTGCCAGTGACTCCGGGACAGCTTATGGCTACACCTTC. This translates into CASDSGTAYGYTF. The rearrangement links TRBV28 to TRBJ1-2; 7 nucleotides agree with TRBD1. This CDR3 spans 13 amino acids. CDR1 and CDR2 (germline): MDHEN, SYDVKM. J gave up 5 bases and V 9 bases, and 9 bases lay outside the gene matches.

This chain connects TRBV19 to TRBJ2-2; D possibly matches TRBD1 or TRBD2 (5 bases each). Germline V CDR1 and CDR2: LNHDA, SQIVND (reference sequence). The CDR3 contains 15 residues. V was shortened by 0 bases and J by 4 bases, with 9 bases between the two germline ends. Here the CDR3 DNA reads TGTGCCAGTAGTATAGAAGCAGGGAGCACCGGGGAGCTGTTTTTT. Translated: CASSIEAGSTGELFF.

The chain couples TRBV6-5 to TRBJ2-5, with 9 bases lining up with TRBD2. The CDR3 extends over 15 amino acids. Germline CDR1 reads MNHEY; CDR2 reads SVGAGI. Trimming at V came to 5 bases and at J to 2 bases, leaving 6 bases not matched to a gene. The CDR3 spells CASSTRGGRQETQYF. The CDR3 coding sequence is TGTGCCAGCAGTACGCGGGGGGGTCGACAAGAGACCCAGTACTTC.

V and J are TRBV28 and TRBJ1-2, with D maybe TRBD1 (6 bases). The CDR3 sequence is 13 residues long. Trimming took off 6 bases at V and 4 bases at J, with 12 bases between the two ends. Germline CDR1 reads MDHEN; CDR2 reads SYDVKM. CDR3 coding DNA: TGTGCCAGCAGCTCGGACAGCATCTATGGCTACACCTTC. It translates to CASSSDSIYGYTF.

This chain uses TRBV28 with TRBJ1-6; D gene unclear. This CDR3 has 14 amino acids. V gave up 6 bases and J gave up 0 bases, with 6 bases separating them. Germline V gives CDR1 MDHEN, CDR2 SYDVKM. CDR3 nucleotides: TGTGCCAGCAGGAGGAGCTCCTATAATTCACCCCTCCACTTT. Amino acids: CASRRSSYNSPLHF.

V usage is TRBV7-2 and J usage is TRBJ1-2, with 8 bases matching TRBD1. V shed 5 bases and J 7 bases; nucleotides not matched to a gene: 9. The CDR3 extends over 14 amino acids. Germline V gene lookup returns CDR1 SGHTA and CDR2 FQGNSA. The CDR3: CASSPQTGDGGYTF. CDR3 DNA sequence: TGTGCCAGCAGCCCCCAGACAGGGGACGGTGGCTACACCTTC.

This clone was found a few times. CDR3 DNA: TGTGCCAGCAGCTTAGTTGGCAGGGAATCTGGAAACACCATATATTTT. This sequence encodes CASSLVGRESGNTIYF. J is TRBJ1-3 and V is TRBV7-2; D might be TRBD1 (5 bases). CDR3 length: 16 residues. Germline assignment: CDR1 SGHTA and CDR2 FQGNSA. Trimming pared 1 base from V and 1 base from J, leaving 11 bases between.

The chain links TRBV19 to TRBJ1-1, with 9 bases aligning to TRBD1. V lost 8 bases, J lost 1 base, and 5 bases stayed unmatched. CDR3 size: 14 residues. The germline V gene encodes CDR1 LNHDA and CDR2 SQIVND (reference sequence). The CDR3 DNA reads as TGTGCCAGTCGGACAGGGGTTGAGAACACTGAAGCTTTCTTT. It translates to CASRTGVENTEAFF.

The chain couples TRBV7-6 to TRBJ2-5, with D hard to call. The CDR3 extends over 16 amino acids. V was pared by 5 bases and J by 2 bases, with 18 bases between. Germline CDR1 and CDR2: SGHVS and FNYEAQ. CDR3 sequence (DNA): TGTGCCAGCAGCGCCCGACCTAATTTGAGTCAAGAGACCCAGTACTTC. Protein sequence: CASSARPNLSQETQYF. The full variable domain, with the rest looked up from reference TRBV7-6 and TRBJ2-5, is GAGVSQSPRYKVTKRGQDVALRCDPISGHVSLYWYRQALGQGPEFLTYFNYEAQQDKSGLPNDRFSAERPEGSISTLTIQRTEQRDSAMYRCASSARPNLSQETQYFGPGTRLLVL.

The rearrangement uses TRBV27 and TRBJ1-6, with 7 bases fitting TRBD1. Germline CDR1 reads MNHEY; CDR2 reads SMNVEV (reference sequence). The CDR3 length is 16 residues. With V trimmed by 3 bases and J by 9 bases, 11 bases remained unmatched. This CDR3 reads CASSFLRGLRGSPLHF. CDR3 in DNA: TGTGCCAGCAGTTTCCTAAGGGGGCTGAGGGGTTCACCCCTCCACTTT.

V is TRBV5-1 and J is TRBJ2-7; D is unclear. V lost 2 bases and J 3 bases, leaving 6 bases between the germline ends. CDR1 is SGHRS, CDR2 YFSETQ, per germline. The CDR3 loop spans 12 amino acids. This CDR3 reads CASSFNRYEQYF. CDR3 nucleotide sequence: TGCGCCAGCAGCTTTAACCGCTACGAGCAGTACTTC.

The rearrangement links TRBV30 to TRBJ1-1; no definite D call. The CDR3 loop spans 11 amino acids. Trimming shortened V by 0 bases and J by 12 bases, and 11 bases separated the two germline ends. Germline CDR1 and CDR2: GTSNPN and SVGIG (reference sequence). The DNA for the CDR3 is TGTGCCTGGAGTGTAAAGTGGGTAACTTTCTTT. Its protein product is CAWSVKWVTFF.

The chain is built from TRBV19 and TRBJ2-3; D gene unclear. V shed 6 bases and J shed 0 bases, with 13 bases lying between them. This CDR3 contains 15 residues. Per the germline V gene, CDR1 is LNHDA and CDR2 is SQIVND (reference sequence). This CDR3 reads CASRRLYPSTDTQYF. The CDR3 region has the DNA TGTGCCAGTAGGAGGTTATACCCTAGCACAGATACGCAGTATTTT.

V gene TRBV28 combines with J gene TRBJ2-3, with 7 bases lining up with TRBD1. The CDR3 consists of 15 residues. Germline CDR1 reads MDHEN; CDR2 reads SYDVKM. V was clipped by 3 bases and J by 4 bases; unmatched bases: 7. CDR3 DNA sequence: TGTGCCAGCAGTTTCTTGGACAGGACGTCAGATACGCAGTATTTT. It codes for CASSFLDRTSDTQYF.

This chain joins TRBV6-5 and TRBJ2-1, with D maybe TRBD2 (7 bases). The CDR3 runs 15 residues. V was cut by 6 bases and J by 9 bases, with 21 bases left in between. Germline V gene lookup returns CDR1 MNHEY and CDR2 SVGAGI. The CDR3 loop reads CASRLILGGAAEQFF. The CDR3 nucleotides are TGTGCCAGCAGGCTTATCTTGGGGGGGGCCGCTGAGCAGTTCTTC.

J is TRBJ2-7 and V is TRBV3-1 (or the pseudogene TRBV3-2); TRBD1 agrees at 9 bases. The V gene's germline CDR1 is LGHDT and CDR2 YNNKEL (reference sequence). This CDR3 spans 14 amino acids. V lost 6 bases and J lost 1; bases outside the gene matches: 4. CDR3 sequence (DNA): TGTGCCAGCAGACGAGACAGGGGGTCCTACGAGCAGTACTTC. Protein: CASRRDRGSYEQYF.

The chain employs TRBV13 and TRBJ1-1, with D unclear. Germline V gene data show CDR1 as PRHDT and CDR2 as FYEKMQ (reference sequence). The CDR3 sequence is 13 residues long. The V gene lost 3 bases and the J gene lost 0 bases, with 5 bases spanning the gap. CDR3: CASSFDMNTEAFF. CDR3 DNA sequence: TGTGCCAGCAGCTTTGATATGAACACTGAAGCTTTCTTT.

The chain combines TRBV19 with TRBJ1-1, with D unclear. From germline, CDR1 is LNHDA and CDR2 SQIVND (reference sequence). V was trimmed by 0 bases and J by 0 bases, leaving 5 bases between them. CDR3 length: 14 amino acids. The chain's CDR3 is CASSIEGLNTEAFF. DNA of the CDR3: TGTGCCAGTAGTATAGAAGGCTTGAACACTGAAGCTTTCTTT.

The CDR3 sequence: CASSVSVLTSGSGANVLTF. The DNA for the CDR3 is TGTGCCAGCAGCGTAAGCGTTCTTACTAGCGGCTCTGGGGCCAACGTCCTGACTTTC. The chain employs TRBV9 and TRBJ2-6, with 8 bases fitting TRBD2. The germline V gene has CDR1 SGDLS and CDR2 YYNGEE. With V trimmed by 1 base and J by 0 bases, 9 bases remained unmatched. This CDR3 has 19 amino acids.

The gene calls are TRBV30 and TRBJ2-5; D may match TRBD1 or TRBD2 (5 bases each). CDR1 and CDR2 from the germline V gene are GTSNPN and SVGIG (reference sequence). This CDR3 contains 14 residues. Deletions cut 3 bases from V and 4 bases from J, with 15 bases between. CDR3 amino acids: CAWSKGTAGETQYF. The DNA for the CDR3 is TGTGCCTGGAGCAAAGGGACGGCGGGAGAGACCCAGTACTTC.